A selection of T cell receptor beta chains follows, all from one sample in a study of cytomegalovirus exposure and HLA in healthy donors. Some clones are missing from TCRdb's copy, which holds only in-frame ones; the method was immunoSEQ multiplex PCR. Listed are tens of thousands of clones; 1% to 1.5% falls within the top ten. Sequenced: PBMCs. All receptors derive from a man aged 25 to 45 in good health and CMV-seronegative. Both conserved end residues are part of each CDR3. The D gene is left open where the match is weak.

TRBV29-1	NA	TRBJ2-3	CSATPQGLRDTQYF	TGCAGCGCTACGCCCCAGGGGCTGAGGGATACGCAGTATTTT
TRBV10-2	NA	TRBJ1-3	CASRSSRDSGNTIYF	TGCGCCAGCAGGAGTAGCAGGGACTCTGGAAACACCATATATTTT
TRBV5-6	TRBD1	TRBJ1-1	CASTIRGQQAFF	TGTGCCAGCACCATCCGGGGACAGCAAGCTTTCTTT
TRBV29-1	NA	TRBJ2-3	CSVDPGEDTQYF	TGCAGCGTTGATCCGGGGGAGGATACGCAGTATTTT
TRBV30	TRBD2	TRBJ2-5	CAWSQLAGDTQYF	TGTGCCTGGAGTCAACTAGCGGGAGATACCCAGTACTTC
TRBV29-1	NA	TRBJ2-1	CSVRRTTYNEQFF	TGCAGCGTACGGAGGACCACCTACAATGAGCAGTTCTTC
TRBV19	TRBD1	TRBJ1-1	CASSPGQLNTEAFF	TGTGCCAGTAGTCCGGGACAGCTGAACACTGAAGCTTTCTTT
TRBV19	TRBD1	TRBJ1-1	CASSHRGQGRGQNTEAFF	TGTGCCAGTAGTCATAGGGGACAGGGGAGGGGTCAGAACACTGAAGCTTTCTTT
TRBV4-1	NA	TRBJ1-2	CASSRNRVNYGYTF	TGCGCCAGCAGCCGAAACAGGGTCAACTATGGCTACACCTTC
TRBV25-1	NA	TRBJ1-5	CASSERSRPPQHF	TGTGCCAGCAGTGAAAGGAGCCGTCCGCCCCAGCATTTT
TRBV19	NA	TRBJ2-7	CASSPGGGPSEQYF	TGTGCCAGTAGTCCCGGGGGAGGTCCTTCCGAGCAGTACTTC
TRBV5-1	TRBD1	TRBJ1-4	CASSPALPGGIENEKLFF	TGCGCCAGCAGCCCGGCGTTGCCAGGGGGTATTGAAAATGAAAAACTGTTTTTT
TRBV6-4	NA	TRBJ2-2	CASSDSGTGELFF	TGTGCCAGCAGTGATTCGGGAACCGGGGAGCTGTTTTTT
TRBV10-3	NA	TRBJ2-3	CAIRAQRPPDTQYF	TGTGCCATCAGGGCTCAGCGGCCCCCGGATACGCAGTATTTT
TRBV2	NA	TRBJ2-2	CASSEYIGDTGELFF	TGTGCCAGCAGTGAATATATAGGGGACACCGGGGAGCTGTTTTTT
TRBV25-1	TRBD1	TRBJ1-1	CASSGYRGLRAFF	TGTGCCAGCAGTGGGTACAGGGGGCTTCGGGCTTTCTTT
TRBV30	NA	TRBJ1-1	CAWTFSGPGSGTEAFF	TGTGCCTGGACATTTTCGGGCCCAGGGTCGGGCACTGAAGCTTTCTTT
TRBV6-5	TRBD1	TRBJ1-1	CASQIGTGGREAFF	TGTGCCAGCCAAATTGGGACAGGTGGCCGTGAAGCTTTCTTT
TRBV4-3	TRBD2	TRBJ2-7	CASSQEWHGGSPDEQYF	TGCGCCAGCAGCCAAGAGTGGCACGGCGGGAGTCCGGACGAGCAGTACTTC
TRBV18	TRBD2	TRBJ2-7	CASSPRREGSEQYF	TGTGCCAGCTCACCACGGCGGGAGGGCTCCGAGCAGTACTTC
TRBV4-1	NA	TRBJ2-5	CASSQPYQETQYF	TGCGCCAGCAGCCAACCATACCAAGAGACCCAGTACTTC
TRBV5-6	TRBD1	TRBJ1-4	CASSTPTGAREKLFF	TGTGCCAGCAGCACCCCGACAGGGGCAAGGGAAAAACTGTTTTTT
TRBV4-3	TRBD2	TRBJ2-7	CASSQEYGLAAYEQYF	TGCGCCAGCAGCCAAGAGTACGGACTAGCGGCCTACGAGCAGTACTTC
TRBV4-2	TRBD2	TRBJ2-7	CASSQDAASGSYEQYF	TGTGCCAGCAGCCAAGATGCAGCTAGCGGGAGCTACGAGCAGTACTTC